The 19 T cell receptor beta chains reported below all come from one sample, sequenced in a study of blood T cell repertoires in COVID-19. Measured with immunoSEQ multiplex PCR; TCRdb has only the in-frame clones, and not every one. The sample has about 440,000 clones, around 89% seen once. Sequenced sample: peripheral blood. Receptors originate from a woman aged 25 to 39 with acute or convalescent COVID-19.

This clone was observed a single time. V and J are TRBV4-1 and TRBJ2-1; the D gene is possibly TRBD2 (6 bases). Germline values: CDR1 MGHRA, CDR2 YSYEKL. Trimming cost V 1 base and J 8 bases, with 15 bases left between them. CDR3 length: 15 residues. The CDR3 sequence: CASSQVPGTGHEQFF. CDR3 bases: TGCGCCAGCAGCCAAGTCCCAGGGACTGGGCATGAGCAGTTCTTC.

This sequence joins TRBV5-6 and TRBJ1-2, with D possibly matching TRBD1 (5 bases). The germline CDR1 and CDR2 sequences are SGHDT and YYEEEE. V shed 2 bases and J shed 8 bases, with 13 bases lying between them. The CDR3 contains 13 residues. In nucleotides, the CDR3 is TGTGCCAGCAGCTTTTCTGACAGAGGAGGCTACACCTTC. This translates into CASSFSDRGGYTF. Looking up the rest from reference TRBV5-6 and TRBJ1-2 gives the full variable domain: DAGVTQSPTHLIKTRGQQVTLRCSPKSGHDTVSWYQQALGQGPQFIFQYYEEEERQRGNFPDRFSGHQFPNYSSELNVNALLLGDSALYLCASSFSDRGGYTFGSGTRLTVV.

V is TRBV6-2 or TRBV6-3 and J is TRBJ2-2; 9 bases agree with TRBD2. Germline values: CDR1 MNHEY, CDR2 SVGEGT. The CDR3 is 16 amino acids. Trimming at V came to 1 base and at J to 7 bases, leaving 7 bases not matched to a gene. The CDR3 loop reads CASSYLAGARFGELFF. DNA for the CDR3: TGTGCCAGCAGTTACTTAGCGGGGGCTCGATTCGGGGAGCTGTTTTTT.

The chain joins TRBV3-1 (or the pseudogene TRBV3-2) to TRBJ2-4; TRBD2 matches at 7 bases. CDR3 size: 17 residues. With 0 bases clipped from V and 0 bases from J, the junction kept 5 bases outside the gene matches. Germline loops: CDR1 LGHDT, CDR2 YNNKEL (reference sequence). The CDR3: CASSQDFGGVAKNIQYF. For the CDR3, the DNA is TGTGCCAGCAGCCAAGATTTTGGGGGGGTAGCCAAAAACATTCAGTACTTC.

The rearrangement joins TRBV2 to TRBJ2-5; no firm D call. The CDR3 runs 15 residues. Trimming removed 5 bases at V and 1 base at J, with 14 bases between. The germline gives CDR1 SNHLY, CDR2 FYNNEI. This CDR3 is CASSKSRSGQETQYF. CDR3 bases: TGTGCCAGCAGTAAATCCCGTTCGGGCCAAGAGACCCAGTACTTC.

CDR3 loop: CASSRRGGVDTQYF. The CDR3 DNA is TGTGCCAGCAGCCGGAGGGGGGGGGTAGATACGCAGTATTTT. J is TRBJ2-3 and V is TRBV7-2, with D possibly matching TRBD2 (7 bases). Germline V lookup: CDR1 SGHTA, CDR2 FQGNSA. The CDR3 loop spans 14 amino acids. Trimming left V 5 bases short and J 5 bases short, with 14 bases between.

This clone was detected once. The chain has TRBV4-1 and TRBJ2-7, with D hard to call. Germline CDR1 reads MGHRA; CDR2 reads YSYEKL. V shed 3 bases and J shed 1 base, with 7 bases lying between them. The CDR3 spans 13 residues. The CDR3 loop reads CASSQGRSYEQYF. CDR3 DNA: TGCGCCAGCAGCCAGGGCAGATCCTACGAGCAGTACTTC.

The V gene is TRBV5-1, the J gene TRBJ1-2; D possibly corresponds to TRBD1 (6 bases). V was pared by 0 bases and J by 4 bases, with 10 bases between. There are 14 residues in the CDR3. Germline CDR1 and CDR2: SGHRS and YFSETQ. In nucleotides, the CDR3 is TGCGCCAGCAGCTTGGAAGTGGGGGCCTATGGCTACACCTTC. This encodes CASSLEVGAYGYTF.

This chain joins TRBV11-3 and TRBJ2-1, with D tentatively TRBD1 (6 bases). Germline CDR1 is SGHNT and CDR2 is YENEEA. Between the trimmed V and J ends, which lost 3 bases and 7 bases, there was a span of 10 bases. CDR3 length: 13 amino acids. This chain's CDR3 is CASSLAGTNEQFF. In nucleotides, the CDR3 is TGTGCCAGCAGCTTGGCAGGGACAAATGAGCAGTTCTTC.

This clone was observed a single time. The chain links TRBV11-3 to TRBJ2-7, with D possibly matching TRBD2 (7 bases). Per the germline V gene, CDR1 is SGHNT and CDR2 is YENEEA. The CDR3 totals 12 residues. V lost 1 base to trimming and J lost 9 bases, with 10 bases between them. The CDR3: CASSLGGGPQYF. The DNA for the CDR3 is TGTGCCAGCAGCTTAGGGGGGGGGCCGCAGTACTTC.

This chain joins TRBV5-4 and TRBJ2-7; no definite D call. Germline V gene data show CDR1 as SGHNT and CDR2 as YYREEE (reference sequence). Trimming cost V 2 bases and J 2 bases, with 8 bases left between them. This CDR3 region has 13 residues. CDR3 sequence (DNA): TGTGCCAGCAGCTTCGGTCTTACCTACGAGCAGTACTTC. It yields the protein CASSFGLTYEQYF.

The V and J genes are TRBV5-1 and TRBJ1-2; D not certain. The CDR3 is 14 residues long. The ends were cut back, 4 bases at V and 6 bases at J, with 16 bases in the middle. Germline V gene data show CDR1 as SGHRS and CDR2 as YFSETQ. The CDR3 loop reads CASSILALTDGYTF. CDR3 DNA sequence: TGCGCCAGCAGCATCCTAGCTTTGACGGATGGCTACACCTTC.

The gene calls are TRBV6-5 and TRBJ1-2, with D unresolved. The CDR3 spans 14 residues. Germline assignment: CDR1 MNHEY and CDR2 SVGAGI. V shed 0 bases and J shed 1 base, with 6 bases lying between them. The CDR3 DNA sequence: TGTGCCAGCAGTTACTCCGGGAGTAACTATGGCTACACCTTC. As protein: CASSYSGSNYGYTF.

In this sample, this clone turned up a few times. The CDR3 nucleotides are TGTGCCAGCAGTTTAGAGGAGCAGGGAGCTTTCTTT. Protein sequence: CASSLEEQGAFF. The chain employs TRBV12-3 or TRBV12-4 and TRBJ1-1, with D perhaps TRBD1 (5 bases). Trimming took off 1 base at V and 10 bases at J, with 10 bases between the two ends. The CDR3 is 12 residues long.

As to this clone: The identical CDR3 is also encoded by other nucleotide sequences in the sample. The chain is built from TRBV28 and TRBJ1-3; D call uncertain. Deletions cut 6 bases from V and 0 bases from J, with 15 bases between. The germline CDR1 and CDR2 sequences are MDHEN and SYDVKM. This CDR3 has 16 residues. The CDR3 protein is CASSASEARSGNTIYF. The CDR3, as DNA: TGTGCCAGCAGCGCCTCGGAGGCCCGCTCTGGAAACACCATATATTTT.

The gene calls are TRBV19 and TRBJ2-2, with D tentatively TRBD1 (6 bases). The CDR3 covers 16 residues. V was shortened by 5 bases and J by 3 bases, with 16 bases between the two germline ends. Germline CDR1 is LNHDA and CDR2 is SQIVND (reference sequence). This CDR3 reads CASSWSGQGHTGELFF. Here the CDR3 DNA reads TGTGCCAGTAGTTGGTCCGGGCAGGGGCACACCGGGGAGCTGTTTTTT.

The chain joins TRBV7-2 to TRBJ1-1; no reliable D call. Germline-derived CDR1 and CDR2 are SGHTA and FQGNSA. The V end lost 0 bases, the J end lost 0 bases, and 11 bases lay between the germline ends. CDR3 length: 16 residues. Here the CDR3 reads CASSLASGHMNTEAFF. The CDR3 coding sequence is TGTGCCAGCAGCTTAGCGAGCGGGCACATGAACACTGAAGCTTTCTTT.

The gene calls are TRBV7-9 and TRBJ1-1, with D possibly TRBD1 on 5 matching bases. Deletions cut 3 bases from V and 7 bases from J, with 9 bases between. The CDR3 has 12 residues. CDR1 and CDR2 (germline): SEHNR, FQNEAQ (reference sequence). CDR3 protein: CASSLSDSEAFF. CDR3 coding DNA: TGTGCCAGCAGCTTGAGTGACAGTGAAGCTTTCTTT.

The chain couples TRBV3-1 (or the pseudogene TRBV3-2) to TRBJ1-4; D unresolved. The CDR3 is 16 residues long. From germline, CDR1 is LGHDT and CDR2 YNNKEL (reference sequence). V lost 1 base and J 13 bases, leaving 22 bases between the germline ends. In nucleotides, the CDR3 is TGTGCCAGCAGCCAAGTTAAACCCGCCGGGGAGGGTGCACTGTTTTTT. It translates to CASSQVKPAGEGALFF.